This TCR beta chain was sequenced in a study of Graves' ophthalmopathy and Graves' hyperthyroidism. Study results and caveats: Between ophthalmopathy and stable hyperthyroidism, a 13-signature model drew a separation with approximately 90% sensitivity and 81.08% specificity.

No donor had other autoimmune disease, uncontrolled infection, pregnancy or lactation. Amplifying from RNA transcripts, the study obtained TCR beta CDR3 regions. Investigators did first-round RT-PCR with HTBI primers, then second-round multiplex PCR. TCRdb fed the multiplex PCR reads into MiXCR, producing one record per CDR3 protein. The sample lists approximately 700,000 distinct CDR3 sequences; 40% were seen once. With V trimmed by 2 bases and J by 7 bases, 11 bases remained unmatched. Germline CDR1 and CDR2: ENHRY and SYGVKD. This CDR3 contains 15 residues. This clonotype has ten or more counts. Its antigen is undetermined.

Sequencing was done on a sample of peripheral blood. The sequence derives from an adult man with Graves' ophthalmopathy. The chain is built from TRBV10-3 and TRBJ2-7; 7 positions match TRBD2. The CDR3 DNA is TGTGCCATCAGTGAGGGGGGAGGGAGGAGTGATGAGCAGTACTTC. As protein: CAISEGGGRSDEQYF.